This T cell receptor beta chain was retrieved from a study of T cell repertoires in cytomegalovirus infection. Study details: Public TCR beta signatures indicated both CMV infection and matching HLA type.

TCRdb re-called the reads with MiXCR, one entry per CDR3 protein. The table includes 630,000 or so distinct CDR3 sequences, around 24% detected once. The ends lost 2 bases at V and 5 bases at J; junction bases unmatched: 9. The CDR3 totals 16 residues. The germline V gene has CDR1 MNHEY and CDR2 SMNVEV (reference sequence). Study-level findings and limits: Dominating the ex vivo response were HLA-C-restricted CMV-specific TCR beta clonotypes. Individuals carrying CMV plus the relevant HLA were identified by cumulative frequency of public TCR beta families.

This clonotype came up once. The antigen is unknown. The chain carries TRBV27 and TRBJ2-3; 8 bases agree with TRBD2. The sequence was obtained from a human donor in good health (CMV status not recorded). Some clones in this sample may be carry-over from other donors' samples. Input material: CD8+ T cells from PBMCs. Written as DNA, the CDR3 is TGTGCCAGCAGTTTAAACCCGGGGGGGTTTGGAGATACGCAGTATTTT. It is translated as CASSLNPGGFGDTQYF.